Listed below are T cell receptor beta chains from one sample, sequenced in a study of Graves' ophthalmopathy and Graves' hyperthyroidism. MiXCR, run by TCRdb on the multiplex PCR reads, gives a single entry per CDR3 protein. The sample has around 1.1 million distinct CDR3 sequences; less than 45% are singletons. The material sequenced was peripheral blood or thyroid tissue (not recorded which). The receptor source for this set is an adult man with Graves' hyperthyroidism. Each CDR3 is given with its conserved first and last residue. D genes are given only for firm matches. Rows may omit the clone size; those that give it use once, few, many or a size class.

clone_size | j_call | v_call | d_call | cdr3_nt | cdr3_aa
many | TRBJ2-2 | TRBV10-3 | . | TGTGCCATCGGGGGGGGGCGGTCCTTGCCCGGGGAGCTGTTTTTT | CAIGGGRSLPGELFF
. | TRBJ2-7 | TRBV20-1 | TRBD1 | TGCAGTGCTATCCCGGACAGGGTAGACTACGAGCAGTACTTC | CSAIPDRVDYEQYF
. | TRBJ2-7 | TRBV7-2 | . | TGTGCCAGCAGCTTGGCCCGCCAGGGGCACTACGAGCAGTACTTC | CASSLARQGHYEQYF
. | TRBJ2-5 | TRBV6-5 | . | TGTGCCAGCAACTTTAGTCCCCAGTACTTC | CASNFSPQYF
many | TRBJ1-5 | TRBV7-8 | . | TGTGCCAGCAGCCGATCCAGAGGGAAGAGTCAGCCCCAGCATTTT | CASSRSRGKSQPQHF
many | TRBJ2-5 | TRBV13 | TRBD2 | TGTGCCAGCAGCTGGAGACTAGCGGGAGGGGAAGAGACCCAGTACTTC | CASSWRLAGGEETQYF
many | TRBJ2-6 | TRBV7-3 | . | TGTGCCAGCAGCCTTTGGACCCCTGGGGCCAACGTCCTGACTTTC | CASSLWTPGANVLTF
. | TRBJ2-5 | TRBV7-9 | . | TGTGCCAGCAGCTTCCCCAGACGGAGAATGGACGAGACCCAGTACTTC | CASSFPRRRMDETQYF
. | TRBJ1-1 | TRBV29-1 | . | TGCAGCGTTGAAGCGTTGAACACTGAAGCTTTCTTT | CSVEALNTEAFF
. | TRBJ2-7 | TRBV4-3 | TRBD1 | TGCGCCAGCAGCCTCTTTCGGGACAGGGGGCCATACGAGCAGTACTTC | CASSLFRDRGPYEQYF
. | TRBJ2-7 | TRBV7-3 | . | TGTGCCAGCAGCGCTGCTGGCGGCCCCTCCTACGAGCAGTACTTC | CASSAAGGPSYEQYF
. | TRBJ2-5 | TRBV7-2 | . | TGTGCCAGCGCCGCGGGCGGGTTAGAGACCCAGTACTTC | CASAAGGLETQYF
many | TRBJ2-7 | TRBV9 | TRBD1 | TGTGCCAGCAGCGAGGAACAGGGGAACGAGCAGTACTTC | CASSEEQGNEQYF
once | TRBJ1-6 | TRBV10-3 | . | TGTGCCATTCAGGGGAGCAATTCACCCCTCCACTTT | CAIQGSNSPLHF
. | TRBJ2-2 | TRBV10-2 | TRBD1 | TGCGCCAGCAGTGAGTCGGACAGGGAGACCACCGGGGAGCTGTTTTTT | CASSESDRETTGELFF
few | TRBJ2-6 | TRBV6-1 | TRBD1 | TGTGCCAGCGGCACGGACAGGGCGAACTCTGGGGCCAACGTCCTGACTTTC | CASGTDRANSGANVLTF
many | TRBJ2-7 | TRBV6-5 | . | TGTGCCAGCAGTCCCAGCTTCCCCTACGAGCAGTACTTC | CASSPSFPYEQYF
. | TRBJ2-2 | TRBV20-1 | . | TGCAGTGCCGGGGGCGGGGAGCTGTTTTTT | CSAGGGELFF
many | TRBJ2-6 | TRBV4-1 | . | TGCGCCAGCAGCCAAGATGGGGTTGCCGGGGCCAACGTCCTGACTTTC | CASSQDGVAGANVLTF
. | TRBJ1-6 | TRBV10-1 | . | TGCGCCAGCAGCCCTCTAGGGCATAATTCACCCCTCCACTTT | CASSPLGHNSPLHF
. | TRBJ1-5 | TRBV24-1 | TRBD1 | TGTGCCACCAGTGATGGGGGACAGGTCTCGGGTAGCAATCAGCCCCAGCATTTT | CATSDGGQVSGSNQPQHF
. | TRBJ2-7 | TRBV7-2 | . | TGTGCCAGCAGTTTGATATGGGTAGGCTACGAGCAGTACTTC | CASSLIWVGYEQYF
. | TRBJ1-5 | TRBV7-2 | . | TGCGCCAGCAGCCAGCCCCAGGGAGGGCAGCCCCAGCATTTT | CASSQPQGGQPQHF
. | TRBJ1-3 | TRBV12-3/TRBV12-4 | . | TGTGCCAGCAGTTTTAGCGAACAGTTCATTTCTGGAAACACCATATATTTT | CASSFSEQFISGNTIYF
once | TRBJ1-1 | TRBV20-1 | TRBD1 | TGCAGTGCTAGAGGACAGGGCGGGTTCACTGAAGCTTTCTTT | CSARGQGGFTEAFF
. | TRBJ2-2 | TRBV19 | . | TGTGCCAGTAAATGGGGAGAGGCAGGGCCGAACACCGGGGAGCTGTTTTTT | CASKWGEAGPNTGELFF
many | TRBJ1-3 | TRBV29-1 | TRBD1 | TGCAGCGTGGGACGGGACAGCATCTCTGGAAACACCATATATTTT | CSVGRDSISGNTIYF
. | TRBJ1-5 | TRBV7-9 | . | TGCGCCAGCAGCCTCTCAGCGTTTGGAAGGGCTTCCCGCAGTCAGCCCCAGCATTTT | CASSLSAFGRASRSQPQHF
. | TRBJ2-3 | TRBV29-1 | . | TGCAGCGTTGAAGGCGAAGTCGACTCCTACAATGAGCAGTATTTT | CSVEGEVDSYNEQYF
many | TRBJ1-2 | TRBV19 | . | TGTGCCAGTAGTATTTGGGGGAGTGGTGGCTACACCTTC | CASSIWGSGGYTF
many | TRBJ2-7 | TRBV9 | . | TGTGCCAGCAGCGTAGGGACACCCGCGAGGGAGCAGTACTTC | CASSVGTPAREQYF